This TCR beta chain was obtained from a study of shared clonotypes between healthy human individuals (dated by TCRdb to 2018 to 2021). About the investigation overall: The cohort included a few men and a couple of women between 18 and 49 years of age. To estimate repertoire size and how much clonotypes are shared between individuals, the study performed deep sequencing of blood TCR repertoires from a few healthy adults. To increase sequencing depth and limit assay-specific biases, different laboratories used diverse techniques to prepare libraries and sequence TCR repertoires. Per donor, three plates each were used for CD4 naive and CD4 memory, two for CD8 naive, and one for CD8 memory. Between about 0.85 and 10 billion PBMCs per donor were obtained by leukapheresis. Beyond this particular receptor, the publication reports: Compared with non-shared clonotypes, clonotypes shared by all four sorted-subset donors had higher generation probabilities. Naive subsets generally had larger estimated clonotype richness than memory subsets. Rarefaction of sorted-subset datasets indicated incomplete sequencing despite the large sequencing depth. Sampling was restricted to blood, and TCR repertoires in tissues likely differ from the TCR repertoires found in blood. Because the study included only a small number of donors, the genetic and exposure-history diversity represented was limited. Based on pairwise subsampling, the degree of clonotype sharing among donors was expected to be affected by sequencing depth. Sharing across several donors was observed for 4.5% to 6.5% of naive CD4, around 3.5% of naive CD8, 2% to 2.5% of memory CD4, and around 0.42% of memory CD8 clonotypes.

To note about this clone: Its antigen remains unidentified. Qualities for individual bases were not recorded, and no much larger clone is one base off.

Using the deep immunoSEQ assay, TCR CDR3 regions were amplified from genomic DNA by multiplex PCR. Genomic DNA extracted from each cell subset was distributed evenly over all wells of several immunoSEQ 96-well plates, and each plate served as one replicate. For sorted subsets, 200 to 250 ng of genomic DNA, equivalent to around 29,000 T cell genomes, went into each replicate PCR. Purified libraries were quantified with a Qubit 3.0 fluorometer, sized on a Bioanalyzer 2100, and re-quantified with the KAPA Library Quantification kit. Every immunoSEQ 96-well plate was sequenced on a dedicated single-read 150-cycle Illumina NextSeq 550 flow cell. As for the original processing: The immunoSEQ output contained only junctional sequences without quality scores, so filtering could not match that applied to full-length reads. Sequences were annotated with PyIR, a Python wrapper for IgBLAST v1.9, and V/J genes and CDR3 were assigned using IMGT germline references. Reads were filtered out if the reads had weak V/J assignments (E-value above 1e-6), no CDR3, stop codons, out-of-frame junctions, or ambiguous translated residues. A V3J clonotype was defined by an identical inferred V gene, J gene, and CDR3 amino acid sequence. Percentage overlap between repertoires was calculated by dividing the number of shared unique clonotypes by the size of the smaller repertoire. Richness of each repertoire was evaluated using RTK rarefaction, the Chao1 estimator, and Recon v2.1 estimates of unobserved clonotypes. Generation probabilities were computed with OLGA for all TCRbeta clonotypes obtained by the gDNA method from a handful of donors. Held by TCRdb, this immuneACCESS table contains in-frame sequences only and omits some clones. Under half of the omission traces to an unresolved V gene where checked; the cause of the rest is unknown. V and J calls and clone size are as listed in that table; D and trimming were resolved from the DNA. The table for this sample lists under 850,000 clones; 72% of them were counted only once. The leading ten clones occupy about 1.7% of the sample.

CDR3 length: 17 amino acids, cysteine to phenylalanine. The DNA shown is the 51-base CDR3, in frame from base 1. CDR1 and CDR2 are drawn from the germline V gene (reference sequence): SEHNR, FQNEAQ. Trimming takes 4 bases off V and 4 bases off J; junction bases not matched to a gene: 8. Healthy HIV-negative adults with no recently reported acute infections or vaccinations were included as donors. Every donor was a Caucasian adult residing in Nashville, Tennessee, USA. Magnetic negative selection was used to enrich CD4+ T cells, after which naive cells were positively selected on CD45RA and the negative fraction became the memory subset. Blood was collected by leukapheresis, and PBMCs were isolated by Ficoll-Histopaque density gradient centrifugation and then cryopreserved in liquid nitrogen vapor phase. Analytical flow cytometry was used to check the purity and quantity of each magnetically sorted T cell population. Genomic DNA was isolated from every sorted fraction and measured by UV absorbance on a Nanodrop 2000c.

The clonotype originates from a woman aged 25 to 39 in good health. Sample: memory CD4+ T cells sorted from blood. The sample's cell subset or site label, in plain terms: CD45RA-negative fraction. The rearrangement combines TRBV7-9 with TRBJ2-3; 13 bases in between match TRBD2. The DNA sequence is as follows: TGTGCCAGCAGCTCCACTAGCGGGAGGGCCTCAGCAGATACGCAGTATTTT. This is translated as CASSSTSGRASADTQYF.